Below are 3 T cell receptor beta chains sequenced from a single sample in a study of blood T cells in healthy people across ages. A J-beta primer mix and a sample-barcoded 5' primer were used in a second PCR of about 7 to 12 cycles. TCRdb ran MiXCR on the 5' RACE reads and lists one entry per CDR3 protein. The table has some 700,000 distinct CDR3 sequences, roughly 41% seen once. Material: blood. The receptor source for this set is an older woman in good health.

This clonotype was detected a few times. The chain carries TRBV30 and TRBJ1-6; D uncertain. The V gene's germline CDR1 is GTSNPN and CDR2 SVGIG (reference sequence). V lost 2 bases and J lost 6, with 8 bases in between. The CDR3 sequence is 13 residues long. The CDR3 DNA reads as TGTGCCTGGAGTTGGCAGACTAATTCACCCCTCCACTTT. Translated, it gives CAWSWQTNSPLHF.

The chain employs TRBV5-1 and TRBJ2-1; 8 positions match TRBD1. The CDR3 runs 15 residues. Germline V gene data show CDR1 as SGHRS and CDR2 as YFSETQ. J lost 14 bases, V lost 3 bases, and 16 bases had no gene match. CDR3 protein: CASSSGQGAFARKFF. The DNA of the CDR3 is TGCGCCAGCAGCTCCGGGCAGGGGGCCTTCGCGCGGAAGTTCTTC.

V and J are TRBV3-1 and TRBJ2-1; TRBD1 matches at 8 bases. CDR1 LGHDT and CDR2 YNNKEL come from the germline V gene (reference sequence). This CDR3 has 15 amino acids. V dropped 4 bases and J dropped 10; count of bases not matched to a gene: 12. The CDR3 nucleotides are TGTGCCAGCAGCCCCCGGGACAGGCGCCAACCGGAGCAGTTCTTC. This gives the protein CASSPRDRRQPEQFF.